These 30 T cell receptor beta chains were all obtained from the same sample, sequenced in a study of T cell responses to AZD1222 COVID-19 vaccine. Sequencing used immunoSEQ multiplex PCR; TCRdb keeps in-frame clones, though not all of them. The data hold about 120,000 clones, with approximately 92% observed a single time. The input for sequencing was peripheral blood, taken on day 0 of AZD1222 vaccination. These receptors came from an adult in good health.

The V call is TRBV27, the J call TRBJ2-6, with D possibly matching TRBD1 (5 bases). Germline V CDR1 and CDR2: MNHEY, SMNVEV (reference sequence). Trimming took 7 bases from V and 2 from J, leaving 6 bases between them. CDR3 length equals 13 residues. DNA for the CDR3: TGTGCCAGCACAGGGCCTGGGGCCAACGTCCTGACTTTC. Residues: CASTGPGANVLTF.

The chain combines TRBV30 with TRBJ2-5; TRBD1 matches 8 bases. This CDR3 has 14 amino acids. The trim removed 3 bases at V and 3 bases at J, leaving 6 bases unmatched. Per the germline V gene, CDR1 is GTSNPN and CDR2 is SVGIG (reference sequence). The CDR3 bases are TGTGCCTGGAGGGCTGGACAGGGTAAAGAGACCCAGTACTTC. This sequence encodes CAWRAGQGKETQYF.

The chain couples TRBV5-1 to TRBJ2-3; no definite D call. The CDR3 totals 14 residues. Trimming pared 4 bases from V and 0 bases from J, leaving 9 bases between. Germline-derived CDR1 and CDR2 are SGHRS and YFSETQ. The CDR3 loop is CASSDATSTDTQYF. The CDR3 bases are TGCGCCAGCAGCGACGCGACTAGCACAGATACGCAGTATTTT. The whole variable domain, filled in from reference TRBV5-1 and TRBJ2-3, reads KAGVTQTPRYLIKTRGQQVTLSCSPISGHRSVSWYQQTPGQGLQFLFEYFSETQRNKGNFPGRFSGRQFSNSRSEMNVSTLELGDSALYLCASSDATSTDTQYFGPGTRLTVL.

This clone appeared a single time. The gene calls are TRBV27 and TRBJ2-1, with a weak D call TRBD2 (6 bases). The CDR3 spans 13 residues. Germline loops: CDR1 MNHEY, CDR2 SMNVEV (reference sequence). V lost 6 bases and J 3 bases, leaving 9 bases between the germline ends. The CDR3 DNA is TGTGCCAGCAGCAGTAGCGGCTACAATGAGCAGTTCTTC. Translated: CASSSSGYNEQFF.

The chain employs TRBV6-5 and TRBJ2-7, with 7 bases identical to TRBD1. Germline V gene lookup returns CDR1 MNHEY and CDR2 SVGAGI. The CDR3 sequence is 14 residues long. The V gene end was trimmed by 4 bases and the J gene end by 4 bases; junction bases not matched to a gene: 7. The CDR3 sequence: CASSFRQGRYEQYF. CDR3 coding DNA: TGTGCCAGCAGTTTTCGACAGGGACGGTACGAGCAGTACTTC.

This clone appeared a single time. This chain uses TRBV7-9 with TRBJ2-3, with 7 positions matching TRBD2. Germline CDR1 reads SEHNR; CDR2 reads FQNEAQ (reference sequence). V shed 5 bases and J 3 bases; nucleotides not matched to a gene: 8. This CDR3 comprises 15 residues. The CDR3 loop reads CASSTGLQMTDTQYF. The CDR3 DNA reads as TGTGCCAGCAGCACGGGACTACAGATGACAGATACGCAGTATTTT. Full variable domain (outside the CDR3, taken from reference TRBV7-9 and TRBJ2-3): DTGVSQNPRHKITKRGQNVTFRCDPISEHNRLYWYRQTLGQGPEFLTYFQNEAQLEKSRLLSDRFSAERPKGSFSTLEIQRTEQGDSAMYLCASSTGLQMTDTQYFGPGTRLTVL.

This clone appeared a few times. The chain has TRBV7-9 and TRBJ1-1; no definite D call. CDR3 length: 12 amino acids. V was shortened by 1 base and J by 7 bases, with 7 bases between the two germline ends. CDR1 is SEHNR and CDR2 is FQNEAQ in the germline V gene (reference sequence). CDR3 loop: CASSLGLIEAFF. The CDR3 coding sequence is TGTGCCAGCAGCTTAGGGCTTATTGAAGCTTTCTTT.

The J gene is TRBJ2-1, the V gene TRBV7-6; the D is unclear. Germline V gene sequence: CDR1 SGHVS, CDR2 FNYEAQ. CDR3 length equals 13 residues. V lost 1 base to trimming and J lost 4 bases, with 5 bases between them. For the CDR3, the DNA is TGTGCCAGCAGCTTAGGATTGTACAATGAGCAGTTCTTC. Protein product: CASSLGLYNEQFF.

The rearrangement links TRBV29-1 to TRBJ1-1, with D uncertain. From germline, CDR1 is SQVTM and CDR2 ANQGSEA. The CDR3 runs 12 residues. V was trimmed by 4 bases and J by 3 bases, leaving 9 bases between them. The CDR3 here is CSVAQMDTEAFF. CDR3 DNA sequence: TGCAGCGTTGCCCAGATGGACACTGAAGCTTTCTTT.

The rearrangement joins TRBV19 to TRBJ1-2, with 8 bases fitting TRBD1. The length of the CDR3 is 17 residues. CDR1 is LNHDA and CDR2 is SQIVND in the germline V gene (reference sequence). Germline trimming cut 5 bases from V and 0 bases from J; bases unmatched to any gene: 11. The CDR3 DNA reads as TGTGCCAGTAGTTCCGGGACAGGCCCGTTAGCTAACTATGGCTACACCTTC. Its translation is CASSSGTGPLANYGYTF. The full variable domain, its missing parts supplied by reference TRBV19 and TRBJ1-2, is DGGITQSPKYLFRKEGQNVTLSCEQNLNHDAMYWYRQDPGQGLRLIYYSQIVNDFQKGDIAEGYSVSREKKESFPLTVTSAQKNPTAFYLCASSSGTGPLANYGYTFGSGTRLTVV.

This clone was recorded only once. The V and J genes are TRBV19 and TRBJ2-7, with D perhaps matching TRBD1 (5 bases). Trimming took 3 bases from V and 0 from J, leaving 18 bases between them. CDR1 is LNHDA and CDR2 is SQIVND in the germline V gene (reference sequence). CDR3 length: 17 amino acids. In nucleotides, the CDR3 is TGTGCCAGTAGTATTTTCTATGGCCAGGGTGGCTCCTACGAGCAGTACTTC. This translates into CASSIFYGQGGSYEQYF.

The CDR3 sequence is CASSPQGARGDTQYF. DNA for the CDR3: TGTGCCAGCAGTCCGCAGGGGGCGAGGGGAGATACGCAGTATTTT. V usage is TRBV6-5 and J usage is TRBJ2-3; 8 bases are a match to TRBD1. After removal of 5 bases from V and 5 bases from J, the junction contained 9 bases not matched to a gene. This CDR3 has 15 amino acids. CDR1 and CDR2 (germline): MNHEY, SVGAGI.

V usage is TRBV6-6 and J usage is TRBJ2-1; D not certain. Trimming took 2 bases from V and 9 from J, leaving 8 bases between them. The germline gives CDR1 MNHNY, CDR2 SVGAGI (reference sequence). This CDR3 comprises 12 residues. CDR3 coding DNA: TGTGCCAGCAGTTACGGCCCCGGTGAGCAGTTCTTC. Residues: CASSYGPGEQFF.

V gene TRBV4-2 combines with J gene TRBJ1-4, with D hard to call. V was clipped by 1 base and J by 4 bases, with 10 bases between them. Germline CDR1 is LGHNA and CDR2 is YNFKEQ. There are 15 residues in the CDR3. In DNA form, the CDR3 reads TGTGCCAGCAGCCAAGGGGCGGCCGTTAATGAAAAACTGTTTTTT. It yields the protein CASSQGAAVNEKLFF.

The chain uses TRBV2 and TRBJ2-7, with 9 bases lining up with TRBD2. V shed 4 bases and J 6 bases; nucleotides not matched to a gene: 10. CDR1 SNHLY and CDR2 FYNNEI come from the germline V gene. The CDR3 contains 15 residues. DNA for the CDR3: TGTGCCAGCAGTGCTATAGCGGGAGAGGAGGCCGAGCAGTACTTC. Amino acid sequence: CASSAIAGEEAEQYF.

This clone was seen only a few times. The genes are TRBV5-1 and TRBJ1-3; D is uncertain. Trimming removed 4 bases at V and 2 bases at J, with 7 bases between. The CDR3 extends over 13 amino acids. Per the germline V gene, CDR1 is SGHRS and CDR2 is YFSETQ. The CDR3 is CASSQGTGNTIYF. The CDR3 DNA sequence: TGCGCCAGCAGCCAAGGGACTGGAAACACCATATATTTT.

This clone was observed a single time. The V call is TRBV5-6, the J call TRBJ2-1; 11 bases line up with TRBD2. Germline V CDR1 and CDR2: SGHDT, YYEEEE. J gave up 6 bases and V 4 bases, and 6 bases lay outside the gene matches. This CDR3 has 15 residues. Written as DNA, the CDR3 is TGTGCCAGCAGCCGGCGTGGGACTAGCGGCAATGAGCAGTTCTTC. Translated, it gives CASSRRGTSGNEQFF.

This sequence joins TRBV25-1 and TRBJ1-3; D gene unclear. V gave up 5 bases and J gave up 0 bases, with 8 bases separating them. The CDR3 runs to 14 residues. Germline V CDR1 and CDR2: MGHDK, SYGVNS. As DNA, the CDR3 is TGTGCCAGCAGTCTCACGGACTCTGGAAACACCATATATTTT. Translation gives CASSLTDSGNTIYF.

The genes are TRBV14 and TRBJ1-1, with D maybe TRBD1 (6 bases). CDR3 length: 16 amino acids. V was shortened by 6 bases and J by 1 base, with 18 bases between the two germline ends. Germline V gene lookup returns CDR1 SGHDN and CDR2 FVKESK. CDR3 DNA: TGTGCCAGCAGTCAAAAAGGCGGGACATGGAACACTGAAGCTTTCTTT. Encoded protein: CASSQKGGTWNTEAFF.

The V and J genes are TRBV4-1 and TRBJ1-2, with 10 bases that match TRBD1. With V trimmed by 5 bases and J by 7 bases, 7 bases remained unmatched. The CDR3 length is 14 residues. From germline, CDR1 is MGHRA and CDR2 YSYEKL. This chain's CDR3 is CASSADRGPSGYTF. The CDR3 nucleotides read TGCGCCAGCAGCGCAGACAGGGGGCCGTCTGGCTACACCTTC.

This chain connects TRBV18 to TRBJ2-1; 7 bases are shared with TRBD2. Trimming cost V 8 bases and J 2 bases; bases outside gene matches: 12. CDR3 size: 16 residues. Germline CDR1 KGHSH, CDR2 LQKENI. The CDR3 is CASIQPGRPPYNEQFF. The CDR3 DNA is TGTGCCAGCATACAACCCGGGAGGCCCCCCTACAATGAGCAGTTCTTC.

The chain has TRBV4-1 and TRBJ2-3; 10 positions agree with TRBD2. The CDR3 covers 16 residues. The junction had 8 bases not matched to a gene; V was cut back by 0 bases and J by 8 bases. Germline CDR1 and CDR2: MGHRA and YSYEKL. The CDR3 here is CASSQEASGRAGTQYF. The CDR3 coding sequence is TGCGCCAGCAGCCAAGAGGCTAGCGGGAGAGCCGGTACGCAGTATTTT.

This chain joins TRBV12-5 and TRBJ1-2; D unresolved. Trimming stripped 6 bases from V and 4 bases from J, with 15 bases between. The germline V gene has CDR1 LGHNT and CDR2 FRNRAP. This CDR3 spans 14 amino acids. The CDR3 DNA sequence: TGTGCTAGTGGGGGCCCTCGGACGGGCTATGGCTACACCTTC. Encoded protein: CASGGPRTGYGYTF.

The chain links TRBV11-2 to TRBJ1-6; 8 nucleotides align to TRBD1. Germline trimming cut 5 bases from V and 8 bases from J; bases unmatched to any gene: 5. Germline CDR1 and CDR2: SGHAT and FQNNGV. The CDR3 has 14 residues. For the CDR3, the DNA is TGTGCCAGCAGCCATGGACAGGGAGATTCACCCCTCCACTTT. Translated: CASSHGQGDSPLHF.

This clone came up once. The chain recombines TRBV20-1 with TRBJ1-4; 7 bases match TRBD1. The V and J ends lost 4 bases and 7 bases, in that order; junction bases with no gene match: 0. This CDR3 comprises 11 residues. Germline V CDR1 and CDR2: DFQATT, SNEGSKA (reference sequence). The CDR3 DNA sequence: TGCAGTGCTAACAGGGGTGAAAAACTGTTTTTT. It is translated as CSANRGEKLFF.

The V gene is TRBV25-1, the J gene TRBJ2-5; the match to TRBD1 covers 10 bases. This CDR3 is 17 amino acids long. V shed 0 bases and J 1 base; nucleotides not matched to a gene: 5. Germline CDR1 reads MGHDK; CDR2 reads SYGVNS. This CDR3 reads CASSEYGTGAFQETQYF. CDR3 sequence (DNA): TGTGCCAGCAGTGAATATGGGACAGGGGCCTTCCAAGAGACCCAGTACTTC.

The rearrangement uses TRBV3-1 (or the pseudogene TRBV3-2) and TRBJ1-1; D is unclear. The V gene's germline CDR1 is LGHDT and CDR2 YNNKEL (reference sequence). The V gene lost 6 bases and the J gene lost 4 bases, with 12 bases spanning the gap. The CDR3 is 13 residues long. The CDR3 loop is CASSSQLGTEAFF. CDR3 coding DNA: TGTGCCAGCAGTTCCCAGTTGGGCACTGAAGCTTTCTTT.

CDR3 region: CASSPSPGQGAHGYTF. CDR3 coding DNA: TGTGCCAGCAGCCCTTCCCCGGGACAGGGGGCACATGGCTACACCTTC. This chain connects TRBV7-3 to TRBJ1-2; 12 positions match TRBD1. V dropped 5 bases and J dropped 6; count of bases not matched to a gene: 10. The germline gives CDR1 SGHTA, CDR2 FQGTGA. The CDR3 has 16 residues.

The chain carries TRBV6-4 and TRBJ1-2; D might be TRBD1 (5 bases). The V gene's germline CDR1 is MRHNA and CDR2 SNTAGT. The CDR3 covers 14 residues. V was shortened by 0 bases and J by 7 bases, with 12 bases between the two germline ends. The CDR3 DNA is TGTGCCAGCAGTGACTCGATCGGGGGAGGTGGCTACACCTTC. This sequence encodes CASSDSIGGGGYTF.

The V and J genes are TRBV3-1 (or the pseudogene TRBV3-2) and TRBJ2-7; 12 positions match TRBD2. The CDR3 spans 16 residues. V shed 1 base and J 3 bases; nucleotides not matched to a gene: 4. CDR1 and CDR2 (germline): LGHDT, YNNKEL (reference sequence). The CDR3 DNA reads TGTGCCAGCAGCCAAGGGACTAGCGGGAATTACTACGAGCAGTACTTC. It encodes CASSQGTSGNYYEQYF.